The rows below give T cell receptor beta chains drawn from one sample of a study of radiotherapy plus CTLA-4 blockade in lung cancer. Profiled with immunoSEQ multiplex PCR; TCRdb holds only in-frame clones, not every one. The sample shows about 97,000 clones, approximately 75% of them seen only once. This specimen consisted of peripheral blood, obtained from a patient treated with radiotherapy plus ipilimumab. The receptors shown here come from a human donor with non-small cell lung cancer who had a partial response to radiotherapy plus ipilimumab. Some clones in this sample may be carry-over from other donors' samples. Both conserved end residues are part of each CDR3. D genes are given only for firm matches. Part of the rows lack a size; the others show once, few, many or a class for expanded clones.

V gene,CDR3 length,clone size,J gene,D gene,CDR3 DNA,CDR3 protein
TRBV7-3,13,NA,TRBJ2-7,NA,TGTGCCAGCAGCTTACGTACAGCGGGCGAGCAGTACTTC,CASSLRTAGEQYF
TRBV11-2,15,NA,TRBJ1-5,TRBD1,TGTGCCAGCAGCTTAACAGGGGGCGAGGGTCAGCCCCAGCATTTT,CASSLTGGEGQPQHF
TRBV9,14,NA,TRBJ1-3,TRBD1,TGTGCCAGCAGCGTAGAGGGGGCCGGTGACACCATATATTTT,CASSVEGAGDTIYF
TRBV18,17,few,TRBJ1-3,NA,TGTGCCAGCTCACCCTCACAGGGAAGGGCCTCTGGAAACACCATATATTTT,CASSPSQGRASGNTIYF
TRBV28,15,once,TRBJ1-6,NA,TGTGCCAGCAGTTTCGCGACGGGATATAATTCACCCCTCCACTTT,CASSFATGYNSPLHF
TRBV7-2,17,NA,TRBJ2-7,NA,TGTGCCAGCAGCTTTTCGTTCCTAGCGAAAGGGTCCTACGAGCAGTACTTC,CASSFSFLAKGSYEQYF
TRBV7-9,14,few,TRBJ2-1,NA,TGTGCCAGCAGCAGATACAGGGGAGGCAATGAGCAGTTCTTC,CASSRYRGGNEQFF
TRBV7-2,18,NA,TRBJ2-7,TRBD2,TGTGCCAGCAGCTTAATTGTATATGGGACTAGCGTAACCTACGAGCAGTACTTC,CASSLIVYGTSVTYEQYF
TRBV6-5,13,NA,TRBJ1-2,NA,TGTGCCAGCAGGAACAGGGCGGGCCTTGGCTACACCTTC,CASRNRAGLGYTF
TRBV9,15,NA,TRBJ2-7,NA,TGTGCCAGCAGCGTTGGTCCCGGAGGGGCCTACGAGCAGTACTTC,CASSVGPGGAYEQYF
TRBV2,15,NA,TRBJ1-5,TRBD1,TGTGCCAGCAGCGGGGGGACAGGCGCTTATCAGCCCCAGCATTTT,CASSGGTGAYQPQHF
TRBV6-1,11,NA,TRBJ2-7,NA,TGTGCCAGCAGCGACTTATACGAGCAGTACTTC,CASSDLYEQYF
TRBV7-2,16,NA,TRBJ2-3,TRBD2,TGTGCCAGCAGCTTAAGTTTGGCGGGGGGGCTAGATACGCAGTATTTT,CASSLSLAGGLDTQYF
TRBV14,15,NA,TRBJ1-4,NA,TGTGCCAGCAGCCGACAGCGTGCAACTAATGAAAAACTGTTTTTT,CASSRQRATNEKLFF
TRBV12-5,15,NA,TRBJ2-3,TRBD1,TGTGCTAGTGGTTTGGGACAGGGCCGGACAGATACGCAGTATTTT,CASGLGQGRTDTQYF
TRBV19,16,NA,TRBJ1-1,TRBD1,TGTGCCAGTAGTACCCGGGACAGGGGGTACAACACTGAAGCTTTCTTT,CASSTRDRGYNTEAFF
TRBV27,15,NA,TRBJ2-7,TRBD2,TGTGCCAGCAGTTTACGAGCGGGGGGCTTATACGAGCAGTACTTC,CASSLRAGGLYEQYF
TRBV5-1,16,once,TRBJ1-6,NA,TGCGCCAGCAGCTTTTTGAGTCCCGGGGAGGAGTCACCCCTCCACTTT,CASSFLSPGEESPLHF
TRBV7-3,14,NA,TRBJ2-5,TRBD2,TGTGCCAGCAGCTTAGCGGGAGTCGGAGAGACCCAGTACTTC,CASSLAGVGETQYF
TRBV7-9,17,NA,TRBJ2-1,TRBD2,TGTGCCAGCAGCTTACCCACCGGGACTAGCGTATACAATGAGCAGTTCTTC,CASSLPTGTSVYNEQFF
TRBV19,13,NA,TRBJ1-2,NA,TGTGCCAGTAGTATTTTGGGGGCGCAAGGCTACACCTTC,CASSILGAQGYTF
TRBV9,16,NA,TRBJ1-6,NA,TGTGCCAGCAGCGTAGATATGGGACATTATAATTCACCCCTCCACTTT,CASSVDMGHYNSPLHF
TRBV9,17,NA,TRBJ2-5,TRBD2,TGTGCCAGCAGCGTAGGAGGGGGACTAGCGGGGCAAGAGACCCAGTACTTC,CASSVGGGLAGQETQYF
TRBV7-8,15,NA,TRBJ1-2,NA,TGTGCCAGCAGCCAACAACCGGACACAAACTATGGCTACACCTTC,CASSQQPDTNYGYTF
TRBV25-1,12,NA,TRBJ2-7,NA,TGTGCCAGCAGTGAATTTGGGCACGAGCAGTACTTC,CASSEFGHEQYF
TRBV19,14,NA,TRBJ2-2,TRBD1,TGTGCCAGTAGTCTGCGACAGGGGGGCGGGGAGCTGTTTTTT,CASSLRQGGGELFF
TRBV11-2,14,NA,TRBJ2-5,NA,TGTGCCAGCAGCCCCAGGACAGCCGAAGAGACCCAGTACTTC,CASSPRTAEETQYF
TRBV5-1,17,NA,TRBJ1-1,NA,TGCGCCAGCAGCTTGGCCGACAGAGGACAGAGGAACACTGAAGCTTTCTTT,CASSLADRGQRNTEAFF
TRBV6-6,16,many,TRBJ1-3,NA,TGTGCCAGCAAAAACCAGGACTACTCCTCTGGAAACACCATATATTTT,CASKNQDYSSGNTIYF
TRBV29-1,13,NA,TRBJ1-5,TRBD1,TGCAGCGCCCGGGACAGCCCCTATCAGCCCCAGCATTTT,CSARDSPYQPQHF
TRBV7-9,15,NA,TRBJ2-1,NA,TGTGCCAGCAGCTTAGTGGGGGGCTCCTACAATGAGCAGTTCTTC,CASSLVGGSYNEQFF
TRBV18,14,NA,TRBJ1-2,TRBD1,TGTGCCAGCTCACCCCCGGGGACAGACTATGGCTACACCTTC,CASSPPGTDYGYTF
TRBV7-2,18,NA,TRBJ2-6,NA,TGTGCCAGCAGCTTAGGAAGCTTAAGGAGGCCTGGGGCCAACGTCCTGACTTTC,CASSLGSLRRPGANVLTF
TRBV4-2,16,NA,TRBJ2-1,TRBD2,TGTGCCAGCAGCCAATGGGGACTAGCGGGTTACAATGAGCAGTTCTTC,CASSQWGLAGYNEQFF
TRBV13,14,NA,TRBJ1-1,TRBD1,TGTGCCAGCAGGGCTTATGGACAGGGTAGTGTAGCTTTCTTT,CASRAYGQGSVAFF
TRBV7-2,21,NA,TRBJ2-3,TRBD2,TGTGCCAGCAGCTTAGCGCGCCCCGGAAGGGCTAGCGGGAGGGCCGAGGATACGCAGTATTTT,CASSLARPGRASGRAEDTQYF